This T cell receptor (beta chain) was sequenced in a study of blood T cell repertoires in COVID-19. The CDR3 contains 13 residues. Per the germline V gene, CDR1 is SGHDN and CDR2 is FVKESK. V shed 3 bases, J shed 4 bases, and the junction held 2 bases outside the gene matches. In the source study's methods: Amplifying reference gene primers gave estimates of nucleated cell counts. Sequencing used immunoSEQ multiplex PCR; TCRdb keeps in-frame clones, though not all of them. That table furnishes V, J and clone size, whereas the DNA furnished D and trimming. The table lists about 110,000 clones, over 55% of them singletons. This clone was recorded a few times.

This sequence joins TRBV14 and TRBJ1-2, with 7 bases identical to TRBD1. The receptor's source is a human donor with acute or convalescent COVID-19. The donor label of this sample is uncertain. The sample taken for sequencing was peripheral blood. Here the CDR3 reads CASSQTGSYGYTF. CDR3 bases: TGTGCCAGCAGCCAGACAGGGTCCTATGGCTACACCTTC.